The entry below describes one TCR beta chain. What it binds is unknown. TCRdb redid the calling of the reads with MiXCR, one entry per CDR3 protein. The table has about 360,000 distinct CDR3 sequences, about 32% seen once. The sample comes from a study of T cell repertoires in cytomegalovirus infection. Background on the study: In the study, CMV epitopes included recently identified HLA-C-restricted and well-studied HLA-B-restricted ones. Findings and limits, study-wide: HLA-C-restricted CMV clonotypes gave the most frequent clonotype in two of eight donors.

Germline CDR1 and CDR2: MNHNS and SASEGT. This CDR3 spans 18 amino acids. Deletions cut 7 bases from V and 3 bases from J, with 24 bases between. Sequenced material: cultured PBMCs, taken from culture after CMV antigen stimulation. The chain recombines TRBV6-1 with TRBJ1-4; unclear D gene. The sequence was obtained from a human donor in good health (CMV status not recorded). Some clones in this sample may be carry-over from other donors' samples. CDR3 amino acids: CASKKLRGERESNEKLFF. CDR3 in DNA: TGTGCCAGCAAGAAACTCCGGGGTGAGAGGGAATCTAATGAAAAACTGTTTTTT.